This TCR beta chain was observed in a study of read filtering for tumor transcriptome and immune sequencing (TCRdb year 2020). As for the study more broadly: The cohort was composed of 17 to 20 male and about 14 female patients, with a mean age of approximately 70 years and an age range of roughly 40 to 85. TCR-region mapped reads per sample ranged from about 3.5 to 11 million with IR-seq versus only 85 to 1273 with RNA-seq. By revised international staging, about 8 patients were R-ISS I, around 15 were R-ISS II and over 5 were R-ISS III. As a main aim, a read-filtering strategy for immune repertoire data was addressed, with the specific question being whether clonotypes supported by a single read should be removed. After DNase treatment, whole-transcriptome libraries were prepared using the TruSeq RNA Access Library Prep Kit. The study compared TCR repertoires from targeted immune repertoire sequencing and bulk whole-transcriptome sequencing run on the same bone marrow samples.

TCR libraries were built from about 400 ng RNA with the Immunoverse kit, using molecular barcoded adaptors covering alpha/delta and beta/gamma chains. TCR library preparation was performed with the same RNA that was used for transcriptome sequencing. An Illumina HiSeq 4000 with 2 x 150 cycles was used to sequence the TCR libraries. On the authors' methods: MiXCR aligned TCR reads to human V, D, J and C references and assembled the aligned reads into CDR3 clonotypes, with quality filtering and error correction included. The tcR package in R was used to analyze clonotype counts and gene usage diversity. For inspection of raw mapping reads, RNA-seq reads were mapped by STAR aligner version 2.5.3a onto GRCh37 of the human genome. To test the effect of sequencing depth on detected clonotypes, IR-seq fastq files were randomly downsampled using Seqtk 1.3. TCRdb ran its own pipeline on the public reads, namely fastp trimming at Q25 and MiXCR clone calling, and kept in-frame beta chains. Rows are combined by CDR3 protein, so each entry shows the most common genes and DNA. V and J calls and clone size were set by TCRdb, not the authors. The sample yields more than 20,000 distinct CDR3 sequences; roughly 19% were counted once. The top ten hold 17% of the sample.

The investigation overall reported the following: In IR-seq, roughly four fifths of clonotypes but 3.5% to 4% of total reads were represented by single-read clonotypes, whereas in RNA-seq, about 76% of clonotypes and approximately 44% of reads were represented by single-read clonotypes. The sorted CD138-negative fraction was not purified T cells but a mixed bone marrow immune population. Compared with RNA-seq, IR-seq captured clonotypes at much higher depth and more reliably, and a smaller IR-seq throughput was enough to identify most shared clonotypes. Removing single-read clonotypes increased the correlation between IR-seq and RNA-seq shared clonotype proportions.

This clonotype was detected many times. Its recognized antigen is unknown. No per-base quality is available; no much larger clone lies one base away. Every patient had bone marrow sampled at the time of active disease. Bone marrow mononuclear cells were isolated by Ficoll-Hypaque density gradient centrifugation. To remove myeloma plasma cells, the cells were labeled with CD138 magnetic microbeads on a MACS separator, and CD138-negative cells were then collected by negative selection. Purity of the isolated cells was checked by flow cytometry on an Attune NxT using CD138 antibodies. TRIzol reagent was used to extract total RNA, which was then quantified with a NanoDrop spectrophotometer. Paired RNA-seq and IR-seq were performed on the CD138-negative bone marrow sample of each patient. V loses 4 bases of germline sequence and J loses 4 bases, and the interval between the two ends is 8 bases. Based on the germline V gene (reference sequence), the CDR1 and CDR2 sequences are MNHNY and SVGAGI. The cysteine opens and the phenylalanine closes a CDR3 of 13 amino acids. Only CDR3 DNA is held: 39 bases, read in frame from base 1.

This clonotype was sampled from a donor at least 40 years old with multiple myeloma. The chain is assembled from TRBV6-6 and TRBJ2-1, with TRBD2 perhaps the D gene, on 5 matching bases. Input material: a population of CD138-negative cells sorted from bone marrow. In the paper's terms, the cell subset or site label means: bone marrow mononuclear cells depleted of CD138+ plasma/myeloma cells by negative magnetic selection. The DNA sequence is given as TGTGCCAGCAGTTTCGGGGATTACAATGAGCAGTTCTTC. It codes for CASSFGDYNEQFF.